Each of the 24 T cell receptor beta chains below was sequenced from the same sample in a study of T cell repertoires in cytomegalovirus infection. TCRdb re-analysed the reads in MiXCR, keeping a single row per CDR3 protein. Among more than 150,000 distinct CDR3 sequences listed, roughly a fifth were seen once. Specimen: PBMCs. The receptors derive from a human donor in good health (CMV status not recorded). Some clones in this sample may be carry-over from other donors' samples.

About this clonotype itself: Sequence at one end of the junction differs from germline and may be a read error. V usage is TRBV24-1 and J usage is TRBJ1-5, with TRBD1 identical over 11 bases. CDR3 size: 17 residues. Looked up from germline, CDR1 is KGHDR and CDR2 is SFDVKD. As DNA, the CDR3 is TGTGCCACCAGTGGGACAGGGGGCACGGGGACCAATCAGTCCCAGCATTTT. Residues: CATSGTGGTGTNQSQHF.

In its sample, this clonotype was seen a few times. The chain joins TRBV4-1 to TRBJ2-1; D gene ambiguous. The CDR3 length is 13 residues. Per germline, CDR1 MGHRA and CDR2 YSYEKL. V was shortened by 4 bases and J by 9 bases, with 13 bases between the two germline ends. Here the CDR3 reads CASSRRGEREQFF. The CDR3 coding sequence is TGCGCCAGCAGCCGTCGCGGAGAGCGTGAGCAGTTCTTC.

This clonotype was observed a few times. This chain uses TRBV4-1 with TRBJ2-1, with D maybe TRBD1 (7 bases). Germline CDR1 reads MGHRA; CDR2 reads YSYEKL. The CDR3 sequence is 15 residues long. V was pared by 3 bases and J by 2 bases, with 11 bases between. The CDR3 sequence: CASSQEGAAYNEQFF. CDR3 DNA sequence: TGCGCCAGCAGCCAGGAGGGGGCCGCCTACAATGAGCAGTTCTTC.

This sequence joins TRBV11-2 and TRBJ2-5; 9 bases agree with TRBD1. Germline CDR1 and CDR2: SGHAT and FQNNGV. The CDR3 is 16 amino acids. V lost 3 bases and J lost 0; bases outside the gene matches: 5. This CDR3 reads CASSFTGTGYQETQYF. CDR3 sequence (DNA): TGTGCCAGCAGCTTCACCGGGACAGGGTACCAAGAGACCCAGTACTTC.

The chain uses TRBV5-1 and TRBJ2-1; 11 bases align to TRBD1. The CDR3 spans 15 residues. J was trimmed by 7 bases and V by 4 bases; bases with no gene match: 7. CDR1 is SGHRS and CDR2 is YFSETQ in the germline V gene. The CDR3 reads CASSPSGTGGNEQFF. As DNA, the CDR3 is TGCGCCAGCAGCCCCTCCGGGACAGGGGGGAATGAGCAGTTCTTC.

This clonotype was counted a few times. The chain has TRBV7-2 and TRBJ1-1, with 9 bases identical to TRBD1. Germline CDR1 reads SGHTA; CDR2 reads FQGNSA. The CDR3 is made up of 15 amino acids. Trimming at V came to 7 bases and at J to 6 bases, leaving 12 bases not matched to a gene. The CDR3: CASTRDRVGIAEAFF. Here the CDR3 DNA reads TGTGCCAGCACCCGGGACAGGGTCGGGATCGCTGAAGCTTTCTTT. Full variable domain (remainder filled in from reference TRBV7-2 and TRBJ1-1): GAGVSQSPSNKVTEKGKDVELRCDPISGHTALYWYRQSLGQGLEFLIYFQGNSAPDKSGLPSDRFSAERTGGSVSTLTIQRTQQEDSAVYLCASTRDRVGIAEAFFGQGTRLTVV.

This sequence joins TRBV14 and TRBJ2-1; TRBD1 is a possible D gene (6 bases). Between the trimmed V and J ends, which lost 1 base and 7 bases, there was a span of 11 bases. Germline V gene data show CDR1 as SGHDN and CDR2 as FVKESK. CDR3 length equals 14 residues. In DNA form, the CDR3 reads TGTGCCAGCAGCCAAGGGGACATATATAATGAGCAGTTCTTC. It translates to CASSQGDIYNEQFF.

This clonotype was detected ten times or more. The chain couples TRBV19 to TRBJ2-1, with 7 bases aligning to TRBD2. Germline lookup yields CDR1 LNHDA and CDR2 SQIVND (reference sequence). This CDR3 spans 13 amino acids. Trimming removed 3 bases from V and 9 bases from J; junction bases left unmatched: 5. CDR3 DNA sequence: TGTGCCAGTAGTATGGAAGGGAGGGCTGAGCAGTTCTTC. Residues: CASSMEGRAEQFF.

This clonotype was detected only a few times. This chain links TRBV5-1 with TRBJ1-1; D remains ambiguous. The CDR3 contains 15 residues. V lost 0 bases and J 2 bases, leaving 11 bases between the germline ends. From germline, CDR1 is SGHRS and CDR2 YFSETQ. For the CDR3, the DNA is TGCGCCAGCAGCTTGGAATGGGGATTAAACACTGAAGCTTTCTTT. Protein sequence: CASSLEWGLNTEAFF.

The DNA of the CDR3 is TGTGCCAGCAGTCGTCAGGTAGCCTACAATGAGCAGTTCTTC. Its translation is CASSRQVAYNEQFF. The chain recombines TRBV6-5 with TRBJ2-1, with unresolved D. Germline values: CDR1 MNHEY, CDR2 SVGAGI. The V gene lost 5 bases and the J gene lost 2 bases, with 10 bases spanning the gap. There are 14 residues in the CDR3.

This clonotype came up a few times. The chain combines TRBV20-1 with TRBJ1-2; possible D gene TRBD1, 6 bases. Trimming left V 5 bases short and J 3 bases short, with 10 bases between. The length of the CDR3 is 12 residues. The V gene's germline CDR1 is DFQATT and CDR2 SNEGSKA (reference sequence). CDR3 region: CSALQGDYGYTF. CDR3 nucleotides: TGCAGTGCTCTACAGGGTGACTATGGCTACACCTTC.

The V and J genes are TRBV28 and TRBJ2-7; 11 positions agree with TRBD2. Germline CDR1 is MDHEN and CDR2 is SYDVKM. After removal of 8 bases from V and 9 bases from J, the junction contained 12 bases not matched to a gene. There are 14 residues in the CDR3. CDR3 coding DNA: TGTGCCAGCGGATATCGGGTAGCGGGGGGGGGGCAGTACTTC. Protein sequence: CASGYRVAGGGQYF.

This clonotype was seen many times. This rearrangement joins TRBV11-2 to TRBJ2-7; D may match TRBD1 or TRBD2 (5 bases each). Per germline, CDR1 SGHAT and CDR2 FQNNGV. CDR3 length equals 14 residues. V was trimmed by 4 bases and J by 5 bases, leaving 15 bases between them. CDR3 sequence reads: CASSSRDGAHEQYF. The CDR3 bases are TGTGCCAGCAGCTCCCGGGACGGAGCCCACGAGCAGTACTTC.

This clonotype was counted a few times. This rearrangement joins TRBV3-1 to TRBJ2-6; 11 positions match TRBD2. Trimming at V came to 5 bases and at J to 1 base, leaving 4 bases not matched to a gene. Germline-derived CDR1 and CDR2 are LGHDT and YNNKEL (reference sequence). The CDR3 has 17 amino acids. The CDR3, as DNA: TGTGCCAGCAGCTCCGGGACTAGCGGATCTGGGGCCAACGTCCTGACTTTC. It yields the protein CASSSGTSGSGANVLTF.

The chain joins TRBV5-6 to TRBJ1-1; the D gene is possibly TRBD1 (6 bases). V dropped 4 bases and J dropped 6 bases, with 10 bases sitting between them. The CDR3 length is 12 residues. The V gene's germline CDR1 is SGHDT and CDR2 YYEEEE. The CDR3 bases are TGTGCCAGCAGCCCAGGGGTATCTGAAGCTTTCTTT. Protein product: CASSPGVSEAFF.

The rearrangement joins TRBV5-6 to TRBJ1-5, with a tentative D call TRBD1 (6 bases). CDR1 SGHDT and CDR2 YYEEEE come from the germline V gene. The CDR3 length is 16 residues. With 4 bases removed from V and 3 bases from J, the gap between germline ends came to 17 bases. CDR3 sequence reads: CASSRGGDVSNQPQHF. CDR3 coding DNA: TGTGCCAGCAGCCGCGGGGGCGATGTCTCCAATCAGCCCCAGCATTTT.

This clonotype has at least ten counts. The chain recombines TRBV7-2 with TRBJ2-5; maybe TRBD1 (5 bases). V lost 2 bases and J 2 bases, leaving 12 bases between the germline ends. CDR1 and CDR2 (germline): SGHTA, FQGNSA. The CDR3 spans 15 residues. CDR3 nucleotides: TGTGCCAGCAGCTTATCTGGGGCAGGGCAAGAGACCCAGTACTTC. Protein: CASSLSGAGQETQYF. The variable domain in full, with the rest retrieved from reference TRBV7-2 and TRBJ2-5, is GAGVSQSPSNKVTEKGKDVELRCDPISGHTALYWYRQSLGQGLEFLIYFQGNSAPDKSGLPSDRFSAERTGGSVSTLTIQRTQQEDSAVYLCASSLSGAGQETQYFGPGTRLLVL.

There are a few counts of this clonotype. The chain links TRBV5-3 to TRBJ2-1, with 12 bases that match TRBD1. TRBV5-3 is marked as an open reading frame, function uncertain. V lost 8 bases and J lost 7; bases outside the gene matches: 10. This CDR3 region has 15 residues. CDR3 sequence (DNA): TGTGCCAGCAGCGGGGGACAGGGGGCGCGGAATGAGCAGTTCTTC. Translating gives CASSGGQGARNEQFF.

This clonotype was counted many times. The chain links TRBV11-2 to TRBJ1-1; a possible D gene is TRBD1 (5 bases). Germline V CDR1 and CDR2: SGHAT, FQNNGV. The CDR3 sequence is 14 residues long. V lost 7 bases to trimming and J lost 3 bases, with 15 bases between them. The DNA of the CDR3 is TGTGCCAGCACCCCTACAACAGGTTACACTGAAGCTTTCTTT. It encodes CASTPTTGYTEAFF.

V usage is TRBV6-8 and J usage is TRBJ1-5, with TRBD1 matching over 7 bases. J lost 0 bases, V lost 10 bases, and 12 bases had no gene match. CDR1 is MNHGY, CDR2 SAAAGT, per germline. This CDR3 has 16 amino acids. The CDR3 bases are TGTGCCACAAAGGGGGCGGGGGGTCATAGCAATCAGCCCCAGCATTTT. Amino acids: CATKGAGGHSNQPQHF.

This clonotype was counted only a few times. The chain uses TRBV6-2 or TRBV6-3 and TRBJ2-1; 9 nucleotides match TRBD1. CDR3 length: 15 residues. The germline CDR1 and CDR2 sequences are MNHEY and SVGEGT. Trimming took 2 bases from V and 8 from J; bases not matched to a gene: 7. The CDR3 DNA sequence: TGTGCCAGCAGTTACCTCCGGACAGGGGTAGATGAGCAGTTCTTC. Residues: CASSYLRTGVDEQFF.

This clonotype was recorded at least ten times. V is TRBV11-2 and J is TRBJ2-1, with 9 bases lining up with TRBD2. The V and J ends lost 5 bases and 7 bases, in that order; junction bases with no gene match: 15. Germline V lookup: CDR1 SGHAT, CDR2 FQNNGV. The CDR3 sequence is 17 residues long. The CDR3 sequence is CASSANPIAGAWNEQFF. DNA of the CDR3: TGTGCCAGCAGCGCCAACCCTATAGCGGGAGCGTGGAATGAGCAGTTCTTC.

This clonotype was picked up a small number of times. V gene TRBV7-9 combines with J gene TRBJ1-1; unclear D gene. Between the trimmed V and J ends, which lost 4 bases and 7 bases, there was a span of 16 bases. The CDR3 consists of 14 residues. Germline values: CDR1 SEHNR, CDR2 FQNEAQ (reference sequence). CDR3 region: CASSSAGGLGEAFF. For the CDR3, the DNA is TGTGCCAGCAGCTCTGCCGGAGGGCTCGGTGAAGCTTTCTTT.

The genes are TRBV6-1 and TRBJ1-1; a weak D match, TRBD1 (5 bases). The length of the CDR3 is 13 residues. Germline values: CDR1 MNHNS, CDR2 SASEGT. V dropped 11 bases and J dropped 4 bases, with 17 bases sitting between them. CDR3 DNA: TGTGCCTCCGCTTCGGGACTGCGCACTGAAGCTTTCTTT. Protein product: CASASGLRTEAFF.